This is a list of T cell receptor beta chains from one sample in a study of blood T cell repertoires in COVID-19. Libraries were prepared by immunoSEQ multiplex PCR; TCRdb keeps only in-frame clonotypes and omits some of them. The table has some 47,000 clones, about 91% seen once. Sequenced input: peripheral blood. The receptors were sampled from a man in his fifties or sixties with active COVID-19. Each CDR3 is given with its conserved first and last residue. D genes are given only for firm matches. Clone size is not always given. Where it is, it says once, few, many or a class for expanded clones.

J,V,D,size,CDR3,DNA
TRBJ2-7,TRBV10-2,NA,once,CASTGQLSYEQYF,TGCGCCAGCACCGGACAACTCTCCTACGAGCAGTACTTC
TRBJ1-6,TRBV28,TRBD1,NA,CASMAGQGTSPLHF,TGTGCCAGCATGGCGGGACAGGGTACTTCACCCCTCCACTTT
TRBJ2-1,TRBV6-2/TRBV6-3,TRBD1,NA,CASSGRQGEQFF,TGTGCCAGCAGTGGGCGACAGGGAGAGCAGTTCTTC
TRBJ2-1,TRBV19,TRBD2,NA,CASRSGGWREGLNNEQFF,TGTGCCAGTAGATCGGGCGGCTGGCGGGAGGGCCTAAACAATGAGCAGTTCTTC
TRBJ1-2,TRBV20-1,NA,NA,CSAQMRAGYTF,TGCAGTGCTCAGATGAGGGCCGGCTACACCTTC
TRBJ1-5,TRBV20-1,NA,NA,CSASNGQGSFHNQPQHF,TGCAGTGCTAGTAACGGGCAGGGTTCTTTTCATAATCAGCCCCAGCATTTT
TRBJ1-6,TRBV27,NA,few,CASSVKGTYNSPLHF,TGTGCCAGCAGCGTAAAGGGGACCTATAATTCACCCCTCCACTTT
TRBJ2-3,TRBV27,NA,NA,CASRTLGDTQYF,TGTGCCAGCAGGACTTTGGGAGATACGCAGTATTTT
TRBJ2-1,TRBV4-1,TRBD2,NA,CASSQVGGSVEGYNEQFF,TGCGCCAGCAGCCAAGTTGGCGGGAGTGTAGAGGGTTACAATGAGCAGTTCTTC
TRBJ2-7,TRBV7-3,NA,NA,CASSPAGIYEQYF,TGTGCCAGCAGCCCCGCGGGGATTTACGAGCAGTACTTC
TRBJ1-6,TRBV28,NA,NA,CASRLGTYNSPLHF,TGTGCCAGCAGACTCGGGACATATAATTCACCCCTCCACTTT
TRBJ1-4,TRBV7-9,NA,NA,CASSAPGGAHEKLFF,TGTGCCAGCAGCGCACCAGGAGGGGCCCATGAAAAACTGTTTTTT
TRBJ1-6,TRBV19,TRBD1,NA,CASSHDRDNSPLHF,TGTGCCAGTAGTCATGACAGGGACAATTCACCCCTCCACTTT
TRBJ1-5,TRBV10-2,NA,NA,CASSESQGNVQPQHF,TGCGCCAGCAGTGAATCGCAGGGTAACGTTCAGCCCCAGCATTTT
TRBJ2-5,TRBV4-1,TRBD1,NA,CASSQTGTGFETQYF,TGCGCCAGCAGCCAGACCGGGACAGGGTTCGAGACCCAGTACTTC
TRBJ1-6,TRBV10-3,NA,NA,CAISESIGPGVNSPLHF,TGTGCCATCAGTGAGTCGATCGGGCCGGGGGTGAATTCACCCCTCCACTTT
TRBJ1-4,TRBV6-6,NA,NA,CASSPRSNEKLFF,TGTGCCAGCAGCCCAAGGAGTAATGAAAAACTGTTTTTT
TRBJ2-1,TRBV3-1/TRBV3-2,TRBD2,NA,CASSQAGTSGRSHEQFF,TGTGCCAGCAGCCAAGCCGGGACTAGCGGGAGGTCGCATGAGCAGTTCTTC
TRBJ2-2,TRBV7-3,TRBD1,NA,CASSFEAGQVSNTGELFF,TGTGCCAGCAGCTTTGAGGCGGGACAGGTATCTAACACCGGGGAGCTGTTTTTT
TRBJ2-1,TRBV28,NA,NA,CASTTVTSHNEQFF,TGTGCCAGCACGACAGTTACCTCCCACAATGAGCAGTTCTTC
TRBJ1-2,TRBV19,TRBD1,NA,CASSMLPGGYGYTF,TGTGCCAGTAGTATGTTGCCAGGGGGCTATGGCTACACCTTC
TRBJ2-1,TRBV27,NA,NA,CASSLSGTDTYNEQFF,TGTGCCAGCAGTTTATCAGGTACGGACACCTACAATGAGCAGTTCTTC
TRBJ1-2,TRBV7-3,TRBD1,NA,CASSLRQGGGYTF,TGTGCCAGCAGCCTCCGACAGGGGGGCGGCTACACCTTC
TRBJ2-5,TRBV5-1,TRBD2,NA,CASSLGTSGRGEETQYF,TGCGCCAGCAGCTTAGGGACTAGCGGGAGAGGGGAAGAGACCCAGTACTTC
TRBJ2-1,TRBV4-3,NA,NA,CASSQERRLAASSYNEQFF,TGCGCCAGCAGCCAAGAGAGGCGTTTAGCGGCTAGCTCCTACAATGAGCAGTTCTTC
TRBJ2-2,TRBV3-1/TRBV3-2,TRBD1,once,CASSPTGTANTGELFF,TGTGCCAGCAGCCCGACCGGGACAGCTAACACCGGGGAGCTGTTTTTT
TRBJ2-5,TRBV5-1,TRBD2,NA,CASSLGTSGKKTQYF,TGCGCCAGCAGCTTGGGGACTAGCGGGAAAAAGACCCAGTACTTC
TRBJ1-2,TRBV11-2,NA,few,CASSLEPSGYGYTF,TGTGCCAGCAGCTTGGAACCCTCGGGCTATGGCTACACCTTC
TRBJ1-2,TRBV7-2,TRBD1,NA,CASSQGGNYGYTF,TGTGCCAGCAGCCAGGGGGGAAACTATGGCTACACCTTC
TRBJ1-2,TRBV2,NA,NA,CASSEGAQRIYGYTF,TGTGCCAGCAGTGAGGGGGCACAGAGAATCTATGGCTACACCTTC
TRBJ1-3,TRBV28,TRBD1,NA,CASHNGQGTNTIYF,TGTGCCAGCCACAACGGACAGGGCACAAACACCATATATTTT
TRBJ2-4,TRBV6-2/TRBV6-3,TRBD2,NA,CASSSVRLAGVSYIQYF,TGTGCCAGCAGTTCCGTAAGACTAGCGGGAGTTTCTTACATTCAGTACTTC
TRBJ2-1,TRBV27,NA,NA,CASSRRASSSYNEQFF,TGTGCCAGCAGTCGGAGGGCTAGTTCTTCCTACAATGAGCAGTTCTTC
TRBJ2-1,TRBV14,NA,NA,CASSQDTRLPEQFF,TGTGCCAGCAGCCAAGATACCAGGCTCCCGGAGCAGTTCTTC
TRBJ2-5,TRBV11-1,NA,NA,CASSPGHRLQETQYF,TGTGCCAGCAGTCCGGGACATCGCTTACAAGAGACCCAGTACTTC
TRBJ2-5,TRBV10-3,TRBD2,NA,CAIRDVASGIQETQYF,TGTGCCATCAGGGATGTCGCTAGCGGGATACAAGAGACCCAGTACTTC
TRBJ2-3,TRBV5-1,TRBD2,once,CASSLIGTSGRASTDTQYF,TGCGCCAGCAGCTTGATCGGGACTAGCGGGAGAGCTAGCACAGATACGCAGTATTTT
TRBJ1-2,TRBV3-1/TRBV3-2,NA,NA,CASSQVEGSVGYTF,TGTGCCAGCAGCCAAGTTGAGGGCTCGGTTGGCTACACCTTC
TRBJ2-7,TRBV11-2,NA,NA,CASSLASSNEQYF,TGTGCCAGCAGCTTAGCTAGTTCCAACGAGCAGTACTTC
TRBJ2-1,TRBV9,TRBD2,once,CASSVDPGLAVNEQFF,TGTGCCAGCAGCGTAGACCCGGGACTAGCGGTGAATGAGCAGTTCTTC
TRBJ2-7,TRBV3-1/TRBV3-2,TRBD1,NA,CASSQTGQGGESGQYF,TGTGCCAGCAGCCAGACCGGACAGGGCGGGGAGTCAGGGCAGTACTTC
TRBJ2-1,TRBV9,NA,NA,CASSVAYSSYNEQFF,TGTGCCAGCAGCGTAGCGTATAGCTCCTACAATGAGCAGTTCTTC
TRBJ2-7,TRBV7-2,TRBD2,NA,CASSLGLAGAYEQYF,TGTGCCAGCAGTTTGGGACTAGCGGGAGCCTACGAGCAGTACTTC
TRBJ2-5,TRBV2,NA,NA,CASSDWAGMQTQYF,TGTGCCAGCAGTGATTGGGCAGGGATGCAGACCCAGTACTTC
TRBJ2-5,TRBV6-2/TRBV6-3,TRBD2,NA,CASSLRGLAAAGETQYF,TGTGCCAGCAGCCTTAGGGGACTAGCGGCGGCGGGGGAGACCCAGTACTTC
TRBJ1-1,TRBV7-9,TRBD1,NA,CASSKGQGRTEAFF,TGTGCCAGCAGCAAGGGACAGGGGAGAACTGAAGCTTTCTTT
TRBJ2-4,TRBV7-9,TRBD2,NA,CASSAIAGVVDRAKNIQYF,TGTGCCAGCAGCGCAATAGCGGGAGTCGTGGATAGAGCCAAAAACATTCAGTACTTC
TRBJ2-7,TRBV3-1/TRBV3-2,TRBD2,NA,CASSQGGGNYEQYF,TGTGCCAGCAGCCAAGGGGGAGGGAACTACGAGCAGTACTTC
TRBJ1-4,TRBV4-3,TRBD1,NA,CASSQAAGGEKLFF,TGCGCCAGCAGCCAAGCGGCAGGGGGGGAAAAACTGTTTTTT
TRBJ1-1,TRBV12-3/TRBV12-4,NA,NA,CASSGRRGEAFF,TGTGCCAGCAGCGGGAGGAGGGGTGAAGCTTTCTTT
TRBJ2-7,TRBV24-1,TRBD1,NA,CATSERDGTGIHEQYF,TGTGCCACCAGTGAGCGCGACGGGACAGGGATCCACGAGCAGTACTTC
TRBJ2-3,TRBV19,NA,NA,CASSRAAVPGETDTQYF,TGTGCCAGTAGTCGGGCAGCGGTACCGGGAGAGACAGATACGCAGTATTTT
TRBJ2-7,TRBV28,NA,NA,CASSRTGTATSEQYF,TGTGCCAGCAGTCGTACCGGGACGGCGACTAGCGAGCAGTACTTC
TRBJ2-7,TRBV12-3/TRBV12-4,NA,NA,CASSPGGYEQYF,TGTGCCAGCAGTCCAGGAGGGTACGAGCAGTACTTC
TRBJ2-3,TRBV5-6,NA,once,CASSLWGGTGTQYF,TGTGCCAGCAGCTTATGGGGAGGAACGGGTACGCAGTATTTT